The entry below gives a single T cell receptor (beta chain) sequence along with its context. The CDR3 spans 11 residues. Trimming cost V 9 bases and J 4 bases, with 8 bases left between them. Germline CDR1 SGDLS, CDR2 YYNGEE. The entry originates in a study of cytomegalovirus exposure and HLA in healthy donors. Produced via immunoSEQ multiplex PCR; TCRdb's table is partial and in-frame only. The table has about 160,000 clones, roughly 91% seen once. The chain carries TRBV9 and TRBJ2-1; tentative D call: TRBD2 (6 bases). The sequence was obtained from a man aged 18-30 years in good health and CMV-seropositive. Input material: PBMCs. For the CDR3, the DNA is TGTGCCACCGGGAGTTACAATGAGCAGTTCTTC. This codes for CATGSYNEQFF. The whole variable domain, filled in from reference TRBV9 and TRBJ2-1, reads DSGVTQTPKHLITATGQRVTLRCSPRSGDLSVYWYQQSLDQGLQFLIQYYNGEERAKGNILERFSAQQFPDLHSELNLSSLELGDSALYFCATGSYNEQFFGPGTRLTVL.